Each of the 14 T cell receptor beta chains below was sequenced from the same sample in a study of T-cell reconstitution after alpha-beta-depleted transplantation in children. Preparation of the TCRbeta library used unique molecular identifiers. One entry per CDR3 protein results from TCRdb running MiXCR on the PCR reads. The table has a few hundred thousand distinct CDR3 sequences, 10% to 15% seen once. Sequenced material: PBMCs, mostly from graft donor cells, taken 360 days after TCRalphabeta/CD19-depleted stem cell transplant. Receptors originate from a male patient between 10 and 17 years old who had a stem cell transplant for acute myeloid leukemia, so the T cells may come from the graft donor.

This clonotype was detected only a few times. This is likely a read error, given that the CDR3 carries no conserved phenylalanine or tryptophan at its end. This sequence joins TRBV29-1 and TRBJ1-2, with D maybe TRBD1 (5 bases). CDR3 size: 11 residues. CDR1 is SQVTM and CDR2 is ANQGSEA in the germline V gene. The V gene lost 4 bases and the J gene lost 3 bases, with 6 bases spanning the gap. The chain's CDR3 is CSVGRDYGYTL. DNA for the CDR3: TGCAGCGTTGGCAGGGACTATGGCTACACCTTG.

The sample holds many counts of this clonotype. The V call is TRBV24-1, the J call TRBJ2-1; D gene unclear. Deletions cut 4 bases from V and 6 bases from J, with 6 bases between. Germline V CDR1 and CDR2: KGHDR, SFDVKD. The CDR3 runs to 12 residues. CDR3 sequence (DNA): TGTGCCACCAGTGAAGCTTTCAATGAGCAGTTCTTC. This gives the protein CATSEAFNEQFF.

The gene calls are TRBV28 and TRBJ2-1; D is unresolved. From germline, CDR1 is MDHEN and CDR2 SYDVKM. V was cut by 2 bases and J by 8 bases, with 19 bases left in between. This CDR3 region has 16 residues. The CDR3 coding sequence is TGTGCCAGCAGTTTAGCAGGAACTTTCCCCCTCTATGAGCAGTTCTTC. It encodes CASSLAGTFPLYEQFF.

The chain combines TRBV20-1 with TRBJ1-1; D remains unclear. Per germline, CDR1 DFQATT and CDR2 SNEGSKA (reference sequence). The germline V and J ends were trimmed by 1 base and 7 bases, with 7 bases remaining between them. The CDR3 spans 11 residues. In DNA form, the CDR3 reads TGCAGTGCTAGAGCTGGGTTTGAAGCTTTCTTT. It codes for CSARAGFEAFF.

The DNA of the CDR3 is TGTGCCAGCAGGGAGACAGGGGAAGAAAAACTGTTTTTT. Translation: CASRETGEEKLFF. The chain joins TRBV28 to TRBJ1-4, with 8 nucleotides matching TRBD1. Germline values: CDR1 MDHEN, CDR2 SYDVKM. There are 13 residues in the CDR3. V lost 6 bases to trimming and J lost 8 bases; unmatched junction nucleotides: 5.

This clonotype has more than one count but fewer than ten. The chain has TRBV28 and TRBJ2-3; unclear D gene. The CDR3 covers 11 residues. Germline lookup yields CDR1 MDHEN and CDR2 SYDVKM. V lost 11 bases and J 1 base, leaving 7 bases between the germline ends. CDR3 protein: CAWARTDTQYF. The CDR3, as DNA: TGTGCCTGGGCCCGCACAGATACGCAGTATTTT.

This clonotype was seen a few times. J is TRBJ1-5 and V is TRBV6-2 or TRBV6-3, with D maybe TRBD1 (6 bases). The CDR3 covers 14 residues. CDR1 MNHEY and CDR2 SVGEGT come from the germline V gene. The ends were cut back, 2 bases at V and 6 bases at J, with 11 bases in the middle. The CDR3 coding sequence is TGTGCCAGCAGTTACGGGGGCCGGGTTCAGCCCCAGCATTTT. This sequence encodes CASSYGGRVQPQHF.

The chain recombines TRBV20-1 with TRBJ2-1; the match to TRBD2 covers 12 bases. Germline values: CDR1 DFQATT, CDR2 SNEGSKA (reference sequence). V shed 0 bases, J shed 8 bases, and the junction held 17 bases outside the gene matches. This CDR3 comprises 19 residues. CDR3: CSARDLPTSGRPHGYEQFF. DNA of the CDR3: TGCAGTGCTAGAGATCTCCCTACTAGCGGGAGGCCTCACGGGTATGAGCAGTTCTTC.

This clonotype has a handful of counts. This rearrangement joins TRBV12-3 or TRBV12-4 to TRBJ2-7, with TRBD2 matching over 15 bases. V was pared by 5 bases and J by 4 bases, with 3 bases of the junction left unmatched. The CDR3 length is 15 residues. CDR3 loop: CASSPGTSGGYEQYF. In DNA form, the CDR3 reads TGTGCCAGCAGTCCCGGGACTAGCGGGGGGTACGAGCAGTACTTC.

The chain has TRBV20-1 and TRBJ2-7, with D perhaps matching TRBD2 (6 bases). Trimming took 3 bases from V and 2 from J, leaving 11 bases between them. Germline-derived CDR1 and CDR2 are DFQATT and SNEGSKA (reference sequence). The length of the CDR3 is 13 residues. CDR3 sequence reads: CSARSGSAYEQYF. CDR3 coding DNA: TGCAGTGCTAGGAGCGGGTCCGCCTACGAGCAGTACTTC.

This rearrangement joins TRBV20-1 to TRBJ2-7; TRBD1 matches at 9 bases. The CDR3 consists of 13 residues. Germline loops: CDR1 DFQATT, CDR2 SNEGSKA (reference sequence). CDR3 in amino acids: CSPLGQGPNEQYF. The DNA of the CDR3 is TGCAGCCCCCTGGGACAGGGTCCAAACGAGCAGTACTTC.

This rearrangement joins TRBV29-1 to TRBJ1-1; 7 positions agree with TRBD1. Germline trimming cut 4 bases from V and 7 bases from J; bases unmatched to any gene: 6. The CDR3 is 12 amino acids. Germline V gene data show CDR1 as SQVTM and CDR2 as ANQGSEA. Here the CDR3 reads CSVVGSGGEAFF. For the CDR3, the DNA is TGCAGCGTTGTAGGATCAGGGGGTGAAGCTTTCTTT.

This clonotype was observed a few times. V usage is TRBV9 and J usage is TRBJ1-5; D is unclear. The V end was cut by 4 bases, the J end by 9 bases, with 17 bases between. The CDR3 totals 14 residues. Germline V gene lookup returns CDR1 SGDLS and CDR2 YYNGEE. In nucleotides, the CDR3 is TGTGCCAGCAGCCTGGACCCGGCTTTGGCGCCCCAGCATTTT. Translating gives CASSLDPALAPQHF.

This clonotype has only a few counts. The rearrangement uses TRBV2 and TRBJ2-1; D not resolved. The CDR3 runs to 15 residues. The V gene lost 6 bases and the J gene lost 2 bases, with 14 bases spanning the gap. CDR1 SNHLY and CDR2 FYNNEI come from the germline V gene. The CDR3 region is CASSSEAVAYNEQFF. As DNA, the CDR3 is TGTGCCAGCAGCTCCGAGGCGGTGGCCTACAATGAGCAGTTCTTC.